Listed below are T cell receptor beta chains from one sample, sequenced in a study of response to subunit inactivated influenza vaccine. TCRdb re-analysed the RT-PCR reads in MiXCR, keeping a single row per CDR3 protein. This table holds about 700,000 distinct CDR3 sequences, more than 11% found once. Sequencing used PBMCs from blood, obtained roughly 15 days before vaccination. The receptors here all came from a man between 50 and 59 years old who received an inactivated influenza vaccine. Both conserved end residues are part of each CDR3. A D gene is named only where the DNA matches it firmly. Expanded clones get a size class; other rows say once, few or many, or leave the size out.

D gene: TRBD2
clone size: -
J gene: TRBJ2-1
V gene: TRBV20-1
CDR3 protein: CSARPLAQSSYNEQFF
CDR3 DNA: TGCAGTGCTAGACCACTAGCGCAAAGCTCCTACAATGAGCAGTTCTTC

D gene: -
clone size: -
J gene: TRBJ1-1
V gene: TRBV27
CDR3 protein: CASSFRWTGGGVNTEAFF
CDR3 DNA: TGTGCCAGCAGTTTTAGATGGACGGGGGGTGGGGTGAACACTGAAGCTTTCTTT

D gene: -
clone size: many
J gene: TRBJ2-1
V gene: TRBV12-3/TRBV12-4
CDR3 protein: CASKLDGYNEQFF
CDR3 DNA: TGTGCCAGCAAACTCGACGGCTACAATGAGCAGTTCTTC

D gene: TRBD1
clone size: many
J gene: TRBJ1-5
V gene: TRBV7-2
CDR3 protein: CASRGESGGNQPQHF
CDR3 DNA: TGTGCCAGCAGGGGGGAGTCAGGGGGTAATCAGCCCCAGCATTTT

D gene: -
clone size: few
J gene: TRBJ2-7
V gene: TRBV20-1
CDR3 protein: CGGQRSSYEQYF
CDR3 DNA: TGCGGCGGGCAGCGGAGCTCCTACGAGCAGTACTTC

D gene: -
clone size: -
J gene: TRBJ2-2
V gene: TRBV12-3/TRBV12-4
CDR3 protein: CASKPTLANTGELFF
CDR3 DNA: TGTGCCAGCAAACCGACACTCGCGAACACCGGGGAGCTGTTTTTT

D gene: -
clone size: -
J gene: TRBJ2-5
V gene: TRBV18
CDR3 protein: CASSRAGGRMETQYF
CDR3 DNA: TGTGCCAGCTCACGCGCCGGGGGGCGCATGGAGACCCAGTACTTC

D gene: -
clone size: -
J gene: TRBJ2-7
V gene: TRBV12-3/TRBV12-4
CDR3 protein: CASSFLGGRASYEQYF
CDR3 DNA: TGTGCCAGCAGTTTCCTGGGGGGCAGGGCGTCCTACGAGCAGTACTTC

D gene: TRBD1
clone size: -
J gene: TRBJ2-7
V gene: TRBV14
CDR3 protein: CASSRLRGGESYEQYF
CDR3 DNA: TGTGCCAGCAGCCGCTTGAGAGGGGGCGAGTCCTACGAGCAGTACTTC

D gene: TRBD1
clone size: -
J gene: TRBJ1-1
V gene: TRBV20-1
CDR3 protein: CSAGQGRTEAFF
CDR3 DNA: TGCAGTGCAGGACAGGGACGGACTGAAGCTTTCTTT

D gene: -
clone size: few
J gene: TRBJ1-2
V gene: TRBV7-9
CDR3 protein: CASSLGGSDGYTF
CDR3 DNA: TGTGCCAGCAGCTTAGGGGGGAGTGATGGCTACACCTTC

D gene: -
clone size: few
J gene: TRBJ2-7
V gene: TRBV12-3/TRBV12-4
CDR3 protein: CASSFSARPYEQYF
CDR3 DNA: TGTGCCAGCAGTTTTAGCGCACGCCCCTACGAGCAGTACTTC

D gene: TRBD2
clone size: few
J gene: TRBJ2-5
V gene: TRBV6-5
CDR3 protein: CASSYSPGLAGGSETQYF
CDR3 DNA: TGTGCCAGCAGTTACTCGCCGGGACTAGCGGGAGGATCGGAGACCCAGTACTTC

D gene: TRBD1
clone size: -
J gene: TRBJ2-4
V gene: TRBV6-6
CDR3 protein: CASRDRGNIQYF
CDR3 DNA: TGTGCCAGCAGGGACAGGGGAAACATTCAGTACTTC

D gene: -
clone size: few
J gene: TRBJ2-3
V gene: TRBV7-2
CDR3 protein: CASSLRRALADTQYF
CDR3 DNA: TGTGCCAGCAGCTTAAGACGAGCTCTCGCAGATACGCAGTATTTT

D gene: TRBD2
clone size: -
J gene: TRBJ2-7
V gene: TRBV20-1
CDR3 protein: CSAPGLAGAKPYEQYF
CDR3 DNA: TGCAGTGCCCCTGGACTAGCGGGGGCCAAACCTTACGAGCAGTACTTC

D gene: -
clone size: few
J gene: TRBJ1-6
V gene: TRBV20-1
CDR3 protein: CSASDWGSSYNSPLHF
CDR3 DNA: TGCAGTGCTAGCGACTGGGGAAGCTCCTATAATTCACCCCTCCACTTT

D gene: -
clone size: -
J gene: TRBJ2-1
V gene: TRBV9
CDR3 protein: CASSVGERGNEQFF
CDR3 DNA: TGTGCCAGCAGCGTAGGGGAGAGGGGCAATGAGCAGTTCTTC

D gene: TRBD2
clone size: -
J gene: TRBJ2-1
V gene: TRBV6-4
CDR3 protein: CASSPGLGFNEQFF
CDR3 DNA: TGTGCCAGCAGCCCGGGACTAGGTTTTAATGAGCAGTTCTTC

D gene: TRBD1
clone size: few
J gene: TRBJ2-4
V gene: TRBV28
CDR3 protein: CASRGQAKNIQYF
CDR3 DNA: TGTGCCAGCAGGGGACAGGCAAAAAACATTCAGTACTTC

D gene: TRBD1
clone size: -
J gene: TRBJ1-1
V gene: TRBV29-1
CDR3 protein: CSVAETGMNTEALF
CDR3 DNA: TGCAGCGTTGCAGAGACAGGGATGAACACTGAAGCTCTCTTT

D gene: TRBD1
clone size: few
J gene: TRBJ2-1
V gene: TRBV7-2
CDR3 protein: CASSSTGEGKQFF
CDR3 DNA: TGTGCCAGCAGCTCCACAGGGGAAGGGAAGCAGTTCTTC